These T cell receptor beta chains were read from a single sample in a study of vaccination effects on CD4 cells after COVID-19. No cognate antigen is known for these TCRs. Libraries were prepared by immunoSEQ multiplex PCR; TCRdb keeps only in-frame clonotypes and omits some of them. The sample lists tens of thousands of clones, approximately 73% occurring once. Material: CD4+ T cells from PBMCs cultured with a peptide pool, obtained before COVID-19 vaccination. The source is a human donor who had a prior SARS-CoV-2 infection. Both conserved end residues are part of each CDR3. Each record gives: J gene, V gene, CDR3 protein.

>TRBJ2-2|TRBV30
CAWSIGAGYGTGELFF
>TRBJ2-3|TRBV18
CASSPPGTSRTDTQYF
>TRBJ2-5|TRBV4-1
CASSHSRLAEQETQYF
>TRBJ2-2|TRBV13
CASSLRSGELFF
>TRBJ2-7|TRBV6-5
CASSFTGQGNEQYF
>TRBJ2-2|TRBV5-1
CASSAGPGGELFF
>TRBJ1-1|TRBV5-6
CASSSDAYTEAFF
>TRBJ2-1|TRBV5-4
CASSRRGLVAGEQFF
>TRBJ1-3|TRBV9
CASSVYGNTIYF
>TRBJ1-5|TRBV19
CASSLGVSNQPQHF
>TRBJ1-5|TRBV3-1/TRBV3-2
CASSQGWGGGDQPQHF
>TRBJ2-1|TRBV4-1
CASSGPPRLERNEQFF
>TRBJ2-1|TRBV3-1/TRBV3-2
CASTFTGTRKFF
>TRBJ2-2|TRBV6-6
CASSYGQGDTGELFF
>TRBJ2-6|TRBV18
CASSPGLAVNVLTF
>TRBJ2-7|TRBV18
CASSPAAGAGYEQYF
>TRBJ1-1|TRBV5-1
CASSPRDRGEAFF
>TRBJ1-4|TRBV10-3
CAISEALQGSAEKLFF
>TRBJ1-5|TRBV24-1
CATSEGGWTENQPQHF
>TRBJ2-2|TRBV7-2
CASSFDHNPGELFF
>TRBJ2-7|TRBV18
CASSPPAGDEQYF
>TRBJ2-1|TRBV5-4
CASSAGQLSYNEQFF
>TRBJ2-7|TRBV24-1
CATSRLGRTYEQYF
>TRBJ2-7|TRBV11-3
CASSPGTGPYEQYF
>TRBJ2-7|TRBV12-5
CASGSLLAGGTPYEQYF
>TRBJ2-3|TRBV30
CAWSPYHTQYF
>TRBJ1-3|TRBV3-1/TRBV3-2
CASSQDGRELASGNTIYF
>TRBJ2-1|TRBV11-3
CASSLDTDNEQFF
>TRBJ2-3|TRBV6-5
CASSYDNGVSDTQYF
>TRBJ2-5|TRBV12-3/TRBV12-4
CASIGDVEETQYF
>TRBJ2-1|TRBV4-1
CASSQDVEGGQFF
>TRBJ1-5|TRBV6-5
CASSHDPWVPQHF
>TRBJ2-5|TRBV15
CATSRDFRGTQYF
>TRBJ2-3|TRBV7-9
CASSPRGGNTDTQYF
>TRBJ2-1|TRBV7-8
CASRTFKSGGDGNEQFF
>TRBJ1-4|TRBV7-9
CASSQDRWNEKLFF
>TRBJ2-3|TRBV7-2
CASSLEGVPIPDTQYF
>TRBJ2-7|TRBV5-4
CASSRGGTSGRAYEQYF
>TRBJ2-7|TRBV6-5
CASSPRRNSYEQYF
>TRBJ1-6|TRBV4-2
CASSQVKYSLNNSPLHF
>TRBJ2-7|TRBV21-1
CASSTRDVSVLEQYF
>TRBJ2-7|TRBV19
CASSKLGLAGGNEQYF
>TRBJ1-2|TRBV5-1
CASSLTGTGEKYTF
>TRBJ1-5|TRBV18
CASSPQAPGDQPQHF
>TRBJ2-7|TRBV4-2
CASSAGGFRDNYEQYF
>TRBJ1-6|TRBV19
CASREGNYNSPLHF
>TRBJ1-2|TRBV9
CASSETGPYGYTF
>TRBJ2-7|TRBV15
CATSRDPGGTYEQYF